Listed below are T cell receptor beta chains from one sample, sequenced in a study of CD8 T cells in Susac syndrome. TCRdb redid the calling of the immunoSEQ multiplex PCR reads with MiXCR, one entry per CDR3 protein. The profile shows more than 75,000 distinct CDR3 sequences, 80% to 95% of them singletons. Specimen: CD8+ T cells from PBMCs. Receptors were obtained from a human donor in good health. The CDR3 runs from the conserved cysteine through the conserved F or W. The D gene is left open where the match is weak. The listing skips clone size in some rows; elsewhere it reads once, few, many or a size class.

TRBV29-1	.	TRBJ1-2	.	CSVPYLGRLDGYTF	TGCAGCGTTCCATACCTCGGACGGTTGGATGGCTACACCTTC
TRBV5-6	.	TRBJ1-5	.	CASSLSRGRVRNQPQHF	TGTGCCAGCAGCTTGAGTAGGGGGAGGGTACGCAATCAGCCCCAGCATTTT
TRBV20-1	.	TRBJ2-1	.	CSARPTRDSDNEQFF	TGCAGTGCTAGGCCGACCCGGGACTCAGACAATGAGCAGTTCTTC
TRBV20-1	.	TRBJ2-7	.	CSAVGSTKTYEQYF	TGCAGTGCTGTCGGGTCAACCAAAACCTACGAGCAGTACTTC
TRBV12-3/TRBV12-4	.	TRBJ2-7	.	CASRGLGDEQYF	TGTGCCAGCAGGGGGTTGGGGGACGAGCAGTACTTC
TRBV12-3/TRBV12-4	.	TRBJ2-7	TRBD1	CASSLGGWGEQYF	TGTGCCAGCAGCCTAGGGGGCTGGGGGGAGCAGTACTTC
TRBV2	.	TRBJ1-2	.	CARTGGYGYTF	TGTGCCAGAACCGGGGGCTATGGCTACACCTTC
TRBV2	.	TRBJ2-3	.	CASCTTDASTDTQYF	TGTGCCAGCTGCACTACCGACGCTAGCACAGATACGCAGTATTTT
TRBV5-1	.	TRBJ1-1	.	CASSLVTGYTEAFF	TGCGCCAGCAGCTTGGTAACAGGGTACACTGAAGCTTTCTTT
TRBV20-1	.	TRBJ2-5	.	CSAGRDPGVETQYF	TGCAGTGCTGGCAGGGACCCGGGGGTGGAGACCCAGTACTTC
TRBV2	once	TRBJ2-2	.	CASRMTGPNTGELFF	TGTGCCAGCAGGATGACAGGTCCGAACACCGGGGAGCTGTTTTTT
TRBV13	.	TRBJ2-5	.	CASSLGGRETQYF	TGTGCCAGCAGCTTGGGGGGCCGAGAGACCCAGTACTTC
TRBV7-9	few	TRBJ1-1	.	CASSLALNTEAFF	TGTGCCAGCAGCTTAGCCCTGAACACTGAAGCTTTCTTT
TRBV4-1	.	TRBJ2-1	.	CASSQGVGRRVSYNEQFF	TGCGCCAGCAGCCAAGGAGTGGGGCGACGGGTCTCCTACAATGAGCAGTTCTTC